These 3 T cell receptor beta chains were all obtained from the same sample, sequenced in a study of blood T cell repertoires in COVID-19. Generated by immunoSEQ multiplex PCR, the TCRdb table keeps only in-frame clones and is missing some. The sample has about 37,000 clones; roughly 80% are singletons. The specimen sequenced was peripheral blood. These receptors all stem from a man between 65 and 85 years old with COVID-19, enrolled during active disease.

This chain connects TRBV19 to TRBJ2-5; D gene ambiguous. The germline V and J ends were trimmed by 3 bases and 2 bases, with 10 bases remaining between them. Germline V gene sequence: CDR1 LNHDA, CDR2 SQIVND (reference sequence). CDR3 length: 14 residues. The DNA for the CDR3 is TGTGCCAGTAGTATTGGGCCGACACAAGAGACCCAGTACTTC. It is translated as CASSIGPTQETQYF.

The CDR3 region is CASSLGAQGSVWDEAFF. CDR3 bases: TGTGCCAGCAGCTTAGGGGCGCAGGGCTCAGTTTGGGATGAAGCTTTCTTT. This sequence joins TRBV7-6 and TRBJ1-1; tentative D call: TRBD1 (5 bases). Germline V CDR1 and CDR2: SGHVS, FNYEAQ. The CDR3 has 17 amino acids. Deletions cut 1 base from V and 7 bases from J, with 22 bases between.

This rearrangement joins TRBV15 to TRBJ1-5, with D unresolved. Looked up from germline, CDR1 is LNHNV and CDR2 is YYDKDF (reference sequence). This CDR3 region has 13 residues. V was shortened by 0 bases and J by 7 bases, with 7 bases between the two germline ends. CDR3 loop: CATSRDLSQPQHF. CDR3 DNA: TGTGCCACCAGCAGAGATTTGAGCCAGCCCCAGCATTTT.